This T cell receptor beta chain stems from a study of blood T cell repertoires in COVID-19. Across the whole study: Samples of COVID-19 (acute and convalescent) were obtained from the United States, Italy and Spain. PBMCs, B-cell-depleted T cells, or T cells provided the cDNA or gDNA that made up the material.

This clone has just one count. There are 17 residues in the CDR3. Germline V gives CDR1 SGHTA, CDR2 FQGNSA. Trimming stripped 1 base from V and 0 bases from J, with 15 bases between. Study processing details: The authors estimated nucleated cell counts from reference gene primer amplification. TCRdb's table, derived via immunoSEQ multiplex PCR, lists solely in-frame clones and lacks some. V, J and clone size derive from that table, while D and trimming were established from the DNA sequence. The sample lists 130,000 or so clones, more than 80% occurring once. The sequenced sample was peripheral blood. The chain couples TRBV7-2 to TRBJ1-1; TRBD1 is a possible D gene (5 bases). This sequence originates from a man aged 65 to 85 with active or convalescent COVID-19. CDR3 residues: CASSLVGPKGMNTEAFF. CDR3 in DNA: TGTGCCAGCAGCTTAGTGGGGCCCAAAGGGATGAACACTGAAGCTTTCTTT.